This paragraph covers one T cell receptor beta chain sequence. The specificity of this receptor is unknown. There are no base qualities to consult, and no much larger clone falls within one base. The data originate from a study of blood T cell repertoires in COVID-19 (dated by TCRdb to about 2020). General notes on the study: Samples from collaborators originated in the United States, Italy and Spain and spanned both the acute and convalescent phases of COVID-19. The prospective study material was composed of cDNA or gDNA derived from T cells, B-cell-depleted T cells, or PBMCs. The dataset comprised deeply sampled blood TCRbeta repertoires from subjects exposed to, actively infected with, or recovered from COVID-19. The repertoires were released in a freely available public database meant as a resource for research on the immune response to SARS-CoV-2. Samples were obtained from the ongoing ImmuneRACE study (first 160 participants) and from 1,254 subjects provided by 6 global collaborators. A de-identified subject ID, COVID-19 status, age in years and sex were almost always included in the sample metadata. Where available, HLA class I and class II types were obtained from metadata supplied by the sample provider rather than from assay-based typing.

General conclusions and limits of the study: How much clinical and demographic metadata was included differed by source and by participant, and the metadata was provided uncurated.

Whole blood was collected in K2EDTA tubes by collaborating institutions according to the institutions' own protocols. For TCRbeta analysis, collaborators shipped samples in one of three forms: frozen whole blood, isolated PBMCs, or DNA extracted from either of those sample types. The cysteine opens and the phenylalanine closes a CDR3 of 16 amino acids. The only DNA kept is the CDR3, 48 bases in frame from the first base. V has 6 bases trimmed and J has 3 bases trimmed; junction bases matching no gene number 8. CDR1 SEHNR and CDR2 FQNEAQ were looked up in the germline V gene (reference sequence). TCRbeta CDR3 regions were amplified from genomic DNA using the immunoSEQ Assay, a bias-controlled multiplex PCR. Under the source paper's analysis protocol: Within the assay, amplification of reference gene primers was used to estimate how many nucleated cells each sample contained. To quantify the absolute abundance of each unique TCRbeta CDR3 rearrangement, sequence reads were collapsed and filtered. Productive Simpson clonality was computed per sample as the square root of Simpson's diversity index over productive rearrangements. In its TCRdb copy, this immuneACCESS table keeps in-frame sequences only and misses some clones. Where compared with another copy, unresolved V genes explain less than half of these, and the others have no known cause. V and J calls and clone size are as listed in that table; D and trimming were resolved from the DNA. For this sample there are about 120,000 clones; more than 75% appear just once. The ten largest clones capture 3.9% of the sample.

Sequencing used peripheral blood. Here the chain combines TRBV7-9 and TRBJ2-3; 11 central nucleotides agree with TRBD2. The TCR was taken from a man aged 55 to 70 with acute or convalescent COVID-19. For the CDR3, the sequence is CASRSLRLAGTDTQYF. The DNA reads TGTGCCAGCAGATCCCTTCGACTAGCGGGAACAGATACGCAGTATTTT.